The clone carrying this TCR beta chain was seen just once. Generated by immunoSEQ multiplex PCR, the TCRdb table keeps only in-frame clones and is missing some. Here the sample spans 120,000 to 150,000 clones, approximately 81% being singletons. The sample belongs to a study of blood T cell repertoires in COVID-19. The CDR3 extends over 16 amino acids. Germline V gene lookup returns CDR1 LGHNA and CDR2 YSLEER. The V and J ends lost 1 base and 2 bases respectively, with 14 bases between them. Those enrolled, adults aged roughly 18 to 89 years, came from about 24 US areas. Allocation to cohorts depended on clinical history reported by the participants.

The chain has TRBV4-3 and TRBJ1-2; D might be TRBD1 (5 bases). The sequencing input was PBMCs or T cells enriched from blood (not recorded which). This receptor was obtained from a man between 35 and 55 years old with acute COVID-19. CDR3 bases: TGCGCCAGCAGCCAAGGGGGAAGGGGAACGAACTATGGCTACACCTTC. Translated: CASSQGGRGTNYGYTF.